This T cell receptor (beta chain) originates from a study of blood T cell repertoires in COVID-19. Study details: T cells, B-cell-depleted T cells, or PBMCs provided the cDNA or gDNA that served as material.

In Cohort 3, a recovered donor had either two negative PCRs, clearance, or symptom resolution. Trimming cost V 4 bases and J 7 bases, with 13 bases left between them. This CDR3 comprises 13 residues. Germline V gene lookup returns CDR1 SGHAT and CDR2 FQNNGV. Data came from immunoSEQ multiplex PCR; TCRdb stores just in-frame clones and leaves some out. The sample has more than 300,000 clones; over 75% are singletons. The genes are TRBV11-2 and TRBJ1-1; D unresolved. The sequenced sample was PBMCs or T cells enriched from blood (not recorded which). The source of this sequence is a woman aged 18-30 years who had recovered from COVID-19. This CDR3 is CASSSVRAFEAFF. The CDR3 nucleotides are TGTGCCAGCAGCTCGGTGAGGGCTTTTGAAGCTTTCTTT. The full variable domain, in which reference TRBV11-2 and TRBJ1-1 provide the parts outside the CDR3, is EAGVAQSPRYKIIEKRQSVAFWCNPISGHATLYWYQQILGQGPKLLIQFQNNGVVDDSQLPKDRFSAERLKGVDSTLKIQPAKLEDSAVYLCASSSVRAFEAFFGQGTRLTVV.